This T cell receptor beta chain was profiled in a study of blood T cell repertoires in COVID-19. As for the study in general: Samples came from the United States, Italy and Spain, spanning acute and convalescent COVID-19. T cells, B-cell-depleted T cells, or PBMCs supplied cDNA or gDNA.

The V gene lost 6 bases and the J gene lost 5 bases, with 19 bases spanning the gap. From germline, CDR1 is MNHEY and CDR2 SVGAGI. CDR3 size: 15 residues. A Seattle source enrolled patients during active infection and followed them longitudinally. Assay used: immunoSEQ multiplex PCR; TCRdb lists only in-frame clones, some missing. The sample yields about 160,000 clones, 70% to 85% seen once. The chain recombines TRBV6-5 with TRBJ1-2; D is possibly TRBD1 (5 bases). Source material: peripheral blood. The TCR originated in a man older than 75 with COVID-19, enrolled during active disease. CDR3 in amino acids: CASSPLRSGQYGYTF. CDR3 in DNA: TGTGCCAGCAGCCCACTGCGATCAGGACAATATGGCTACACCTTC.